The 5 T cell receptor beta chains in this list originate from one sample, sequenced in a study of cytomegalovirus exposure and HLA in healthy donors (dated by TCRdb to the late 2010s). The method behind the library was the immunoSEQ multiplex PCR assay. For the multiplex PCR, a mixture combining 60 forward primers for TCR Vbeta segments and 13 reverse primers for TCR Jbeta segments was used. The immuneACCESS repertoire file appears here via TCRdb, limited to in-frame rearrangements. These files lack a portion of the clones; in checked studies, under half of the deficit traces to unresolved V genes, and the cause of the others is not known. Present in this sample are roughly 120,000 clones, 81% of which were seen just once. The top ten hold roughly 2.2% of the sample. Sequencing was performed on PBMCs. These receptors were obtained from a woman in her thirties or forties in good health and CMV-seronegative.

The CDR3: CASSPRTGAGEGYTF. The CDR3, as DNA: TGTGCCAGCTCACCACGGACAGGGGCGGGTGAAGGCTACACCTTC. The chain couples TRBV18 to TRBJ1-2; the match to TRBD1 covers 9 bases. Trimming removed 1 base from V and 8 bases from J; junction bases left unmatched: 8. Germline lookup yields CDR1 KGHSH and CDR2 LQKENI. The CDR3 consists of 15 residues.

The chain is built from TRBV18 and TRBJ1-1; weak D call: TRBD1 (5 bases). Trimming shortened V by 6 bases and J by 2 bases, and 16 bases separated the two germline ends. The CDR3 spans 15 residues. Germline loops: CDR1 KGHSH, CDR2 LQKENI. The DNA of the CDR3 is TGTGCCAGCTCCCGAGCCCCGACAGAAAACACTGAAGCTTTCTTT. This gives the protein CASSRAPTENTEAFF.

This sequence joins TRBV28 and TRBJ1-5, with D perhaps TRBD1 (5 bases). The germline gives CDR1 MDHEN, CDR2 SYDVKM. The CDR3 loop spans 17 amino acids. V lost 5 bases and J lost 6, with 23 bases in between. In DNA form, the CDR3 reads TGTGCCAGCAGTCAACGGGCAGGGAGGCGACTAGGTCAGCCCCAGCATTTT. Protein product: CASSQRAGRRLGQPQHF.

The chain couples TRBV11-2 to TRBJ1-1, with 11 bases that match TRBD1. The CDR3 is made up of 16 amino acids. Trimming at V came to 4 bases and at J to 8 bases, leaving 12 bases not matched to a gene. Germline lookup yields CDR1 SGHAT and CDR2 FQNNGV. The CDR3 DNA follows: TGTGCCAGCAGCTCAGGACAGGGGGCTACGGACCGAGAAGCTTTCTTT. This gives the protein CASSSGQGATDREAFF. Full variable domain (rest looked up from reference TRBV11-2 and TRBJ1-1): EAGVAQSPRYKIIEKRQSVAFWCNPISGHATLYWYQQILGQGPKLLIQFQNNGVVDDSQLPKDRFSAERLKGVDSTLKIQPAKLEDSAVYLCASSSGQGATDREAFFGQGTRLTVV.

The chain is built from TRBV13 and TRBJ2-7, with 7 bases identical to TRBD1. The V gene end was trimmed by 2 bases and the J gene end by 3 bases; junction bases not matched to a gene: 10. Germline V gives CDR1 PRHDT, CDR2 FYEKMQ (reference sequence). The CDR3 loop spans 16 amino acids. The CDR3: CASSLIATGQNYEQYF. Here the CDR3 DNA reads TGTGCCAGCAGCTTAATCGCCACGGGACAGAACTACGAGCAGTACTTC.